These 14 T cell receptor beta chains originate from one sample sequenced in a study of glioma-infiltrating T cells. Amplification of TCR alpha and beta CDR3 regions from RNA used iRepertoire nested multiplex PCR. Each CDR3 protein is one row after TCRdb ran MiXCR on the multiplex PCR reads. The sample includes about 130,000 distinct CDR3 sequences, under 30% of them seen just once. Sequencing was carried out using glioma tissue, nonneoplastic brain tissue, or PBMCs (not recorded which). The source of these receptors is a human donor with low-grade glioma or glioblastoma, undergoing nonglioma brain surgery, or in good health (not recorded which).

This clonotype was recorded a few times. V is TRBV2 and J is TRBJ2-1; 9 bases map to TRBD2. J lost 7 bases, V lost 10 bases, and 11 bases had no gene match. The V gene's germline CDR1 is SNHLY and CDR2 FYNNEI. The CDR3 sequence is 14 residues long. The CDR3 nucleotides are TGTGCCACCCGGGCTAGCGGGGCTTGGAATGAGCAGTTCTTC. Translated, it gives CATRASGAWNEQFF.

This clonotype occurred many times. This chain joins TRBV7-2 and TRBJ2-7, with D perhaps matching TRBD1 (6 bases). This CDR3 region has 13 residues. Looked up from germline, CDR1 is SGHTA and CDR2 is FQGNSA. V dropped 5 bases and J dropped 4 bases, with 12 bases sitting between them. The CDR3 here is CASSQGYEYEQYV. CDR3 bases: TGTGCCAGCAGCCAGGGGTATGAGTACGAGCAGTACGTC.

This clonotype was seen many times. J is TRBJ2-3 and V is TRBV7-9; D call uncertain. This CDR3 contains 11 residues. V gave up 10 bases and J gave up 6 bases, with 11 bases separating them. Germline-derived CDR1 and CDR2 are SEHNR and FQNEAQ (reference sequence). This CDR3 is CATLQTDTQYF. CDR3 DNA: TGTGCCACGCTTCAGACGGATACGCAGTATTTT.

The chain recombines TRBV29-1 with TRBJ2-2, with 8 bases fitting TRBD2. The germline V gene encodes CDR1 SQVTM and CDR2 ANQGSEA. This CDR3 has 18 residues. V dropped 1 base and J dropped 0; count of bases not matched to a gene: 10. CDR3 region: CSVEGPSGGYTNTGELFF. CDR3 DNA sequence: TGCAGCGTTGAAGGGCCCTCGGGAGGGTACACGAACACCGGGGAGCTGTTTTTT.

This chain links TRBV12-3 or TRBV12-4 with TRBJ2-4; possibly TRBD1 for D (6 bases). V dropped 7 bases and J dropped 4 bases, with 17 bases sitting between them. The CDR3 is 15 amino acids. The CDR3 protein is CASTSGVQSKNIQYF. CDR3 nucleotide sequence: TGTGCCAGCACTTCAGGGGTACAATCGAAAAACATTCAGTACTTC.

V usage is TRBV20-1 and J usage is TRBJ1-5; 7 nucleotides line up with TRBD1. V lost 3 bases and J lost 9; bases outside the gene matches: 11. Germline CDR1 is DFQATT and CDR2 is SNEGSKA (reference sequence). The CDR3 runs 14 residues. CDR3 region: CSASPRGNFRPQHF. The CDR3 DNA follows: TGCAGTGCTAGCCCCAGGGGGAACTTTCGGCCCCAGCATTTT.

This clonotype was seen a handful of times. A read error may explain this, as a much larger clone is one base away. J is TRBJ2-3 and V is TRBV6-1, with D perhaps TRBD1 (6 bases). Trimming removed 6 bases at V and 4 bases at J, with 11 bases between. Germline values: CDR1 MNHNS, CDR2 SASEGT. The CDR3 consists of 13 residues. CDR3 sequence (DNA): TGTGCCAGCAGGCACAGGGTACCAGATACGCAGTATTTT. Its protein product is CASRHRVPDTQYF.

This clonotype has a count of ten or more. The rearrangement joins TRBV20-1 to TRBJ2-3; tentatively, D is TRBD2 (6 bases). This CDR3 contains 16 residues. CDR1 is DFQATT and CDR2 is SNEGSKA in the germline V gene (reference sequence). Between the trimmed V and J ends, which lost 0 bases and 0 bases, there was a span of 13 bases. The CDR3 nucleotides read TGCAGTGCTAGAGATCTCGGCCGGGGGAGCACAGATACGCAGTATTTT. Protein sequence: CSARDLGRGSTDTQYF.

As to this clonotype: A much larger clone lies one base from this, so it may be a read error. V usage is TRBV7-9 and J usage is TRBJ2-1, with 11 bases fitting TRBD2. Germline CDR1 and CDR2: SEHNR and FQNEAQ (reference sequence). V lost 5 bases to trimming and J lost 7 bases; unmatched junction nucleotides: 13. This CDR3 is built from 17 residues. CDR3 in amino acids: CASSRTGRLAGGNEQFF. In nucleotides, the CDR3 is TGTGCCAGCAGCAGGACAGGCAGGCTAGCGGGGGGTAATGAGCAGTTCTTC. The variable domain in full, with the rest retrieved from reference TRBV7-9 and TRBJ2-1, is DTGVSQNPRHKITKRGQNVTFRCDPISEHNRLYWYRQTLGQGPEFLTYFQNEAQLEKSRLLSDRFSAERPKGSFSTLEIQRTEQGDSAMYLCASSRTGRLAGGNEQFFGPGTRLTVL.

This clonotype was found a few times. The chain employs TRBV2 and TRBJ2-2; D gene uncertain. Per the germline V gene, CDR1 is SNHLY and CDR2 is FYNNEI. The CDR3 consists of 14 residues. V was cut by 4 bases and J by 1 base, with 7 bases left in between. This CDR3 is CASSVDKNTGELFF. CDR3 nucleotide sequence: TGTGCCAGCAGTGTTGACAAGAACACCGGGGAGCTGTTTTTT.

This clonotype was seen a handful of times. The rearrangement links TRBV11-3 to TRBJ2-3; 7 nucleotides match TRBD2. The trim removed 3 bases at V and 6 bases at J, leaving 12 bases unmatched. This CDR3 comprises 16 residues. Germline lookup yields CDR1 SGHNT and CDR2 YENEEA. CDR3 in amino acids: CASSFSIAGHSDTQYF. CDR3 nucleotides: TGTGCCAGCAGCTTTTCGATAGCGGGCCACTCGGATACGCAGTATTTT.

The chain is built from TRBV6-1 and TRBJ1-1; 7 nucleotides match TRBD1. Germline CDR1 is MNHNS and CDR2 is SASEGT. Trimming took 3 bases from V and 1 from J; bases not matched to a gene: 8. The CDR3 covers 16 residues. The CDR3 region has the DNA TGTGCCAGCAGTGATCGCCACAGGGGTACGAACACTGAAGCTTTCTTT. It encodes CASSDRHRGTNTEAFF.

This clonotype was observed at least ten times. The chain recombines TRBV2 with TRBJ2-3, with D possibly TRBD2 on 6 matching bases. The CDR3 covers 16 residues. Germline V gene sequence: CDR1 SNHLY, CDR2 FYNNEI. V was clipped by 6 bases and J by 3 bases, with 19 bases between them. The CDR3 spells CASRAGAGWFTDTQYF. DNA for the CDR3: TGTGCCAGCAGAGCCGGTGCGGGGTGGTTTACAGATACGCAGTATTTT.

This clonotype was seen at least ten times. The J gene is TRBJ1-6, the V gene TRBV14; 7 nucleotides match TRBD1. J lost 7 bases, V lost 4 bases, and 7 bases had no gene match. CDR1 and CDR2 (germline): SGHDN, FVKESK. The CDR3 sequence is 15 residues long. The CDR3 DNA reads as TGTGCCAGCAGCCCGCTGGGCAGGGGGAATTCACCCCTCCACTTT. It yields the protein CASSPLGRGNSPLHF.